This T cell receptor (beta chain) appears in the sequencing data of a study of T-cell reconstitution after alpha-beta-depleted transplantation in children. Study results and caveats: At one year after transplant, newly produced T cells mostly accounted for T-cell counts and diversity. Reported findings indicate that, about two months after transplant, alpha-beta T cells came from several hundred expanded clones, which were derived from non-depleted graft cells. Some patients owed their high day-60 TCRbeta diversity to surviving recipient T cells and thymic progenitors.

The TCRbeta library was prepared with unique molecular identifiers. One entry per CDR3 protein, called by TCRdb with MiXCR from the PCR reads. The sample includes hundreds of thousands of distinct CDR3 sequences, around a tenth of them seen just once. Germline CDR1 LGHNT, CDR2 FRNRAP. This CDR3 has 12 residues. V lost 5 bases and J 4 bases, leaving 9 bases between the germline ends. In its sample, this clonotype was seen a few times. Its target is not known. The rearrangement uses TRBV12-5 and TRBJ2-7; D unclear. This clonotype was sampled from a boy less than two years old with acute myeloid leukemia, due to receive a stem cell transplant. Sequenced material: PBMCs, taken before TCRalphabeta/CD19-depleted stem cell transplant. In DNA form, the CDR3 reads TGTGCTAGTGGTCTGTCGGTGTACGAGCAGTACTTC. Translating it yields CASGLSVYEQYF.